This T cell receptor (beta chain) was sequenced for a study of CD8+ T cells in alopecia areata. Study summary: Twice daily, treated patients received 5 to 10 mg of oral tofacitinib. Tofacitinib ran 6 to 18 months, followed by 6 months off drug. Study conclusions and caveats: Association of baseline CD8+ expansion with response is uncertain owing to one nonresponder.

Trimming took off 0 bases at V and 4 bases at J, with 9 bases between the two ends. CDR1 MGHRA and CDR2 YSYEKL come from the germline V gene. The CDR3 has 14 residues. As regards this clone: Its antigen is not identified.

Once RNA had been extracted, it was reverse transcribed into cDNA to act as the sequencing template. Clones were sequenced by immunoSEQ multiplex PCR, and TCRdb holds only the in-frame ones, with some missing. The sample carries 130,000 to 150,000 clones, around four fifths recorded once. The treatment denotes: oral pan-JAK inhibitor, 5-10 mg twice daily. The receptor was derived from a human donor with alopecia areata. This sequence joins TRBV4-1 and TRBJ2-5; D is undetermined. The sequences come from CD8+ T cells sorted from blood, collected at week 4, from a patient treated with tofacitinib. This CDR3 reads CASSQDSFGETQYF. In DNA, the CDR3 is TGCGCCAGCAGCCAAGATTCGTTCGGAGAGACCCAGTACTTC.